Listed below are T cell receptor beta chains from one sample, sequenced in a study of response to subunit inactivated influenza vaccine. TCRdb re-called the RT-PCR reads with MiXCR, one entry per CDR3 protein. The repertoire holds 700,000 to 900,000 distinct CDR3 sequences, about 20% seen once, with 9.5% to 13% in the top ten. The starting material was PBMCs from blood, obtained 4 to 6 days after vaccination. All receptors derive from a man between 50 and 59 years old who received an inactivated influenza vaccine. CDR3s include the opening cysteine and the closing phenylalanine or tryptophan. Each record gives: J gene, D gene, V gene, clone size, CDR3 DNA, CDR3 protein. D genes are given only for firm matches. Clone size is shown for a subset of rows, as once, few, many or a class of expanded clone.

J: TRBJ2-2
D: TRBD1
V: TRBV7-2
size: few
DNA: TGTGCCAGCAGCCCCGGACAGGGAACAACCGGGGAGCTGTTTTTT
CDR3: CASSPGQGTTGELFF

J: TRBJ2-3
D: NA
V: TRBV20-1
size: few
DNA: TGCAGTGCTCGGACCAACCCACTAGTAAGCACAGATACGCAGTATTTT
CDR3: CSARTNPLVSTDTQYF

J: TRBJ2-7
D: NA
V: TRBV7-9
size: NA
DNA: TGTGCCAGCAGCTTACGTGGGGGACGGGACTACGAGCAGTACTTC
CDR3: CASSLRGGRDYEQYF

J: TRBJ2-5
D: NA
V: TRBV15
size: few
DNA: TGTGCCACCAGCAGAGATCCTGGAAGGCAAGAGACCCAGTACTTC
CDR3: CATSRDPGRQETQYF

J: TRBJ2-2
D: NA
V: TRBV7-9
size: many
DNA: TGTGCCAGCAGCTTAACGACCGGGGAGCTGTTTTTT
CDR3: CASSLTTGELFF

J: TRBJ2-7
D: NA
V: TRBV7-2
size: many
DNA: TGTGCCAGCAGCTTGCGACAGAACTACGAGCAGTACTTC
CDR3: CASSLRQNYEQYF

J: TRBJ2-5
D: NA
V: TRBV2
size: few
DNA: TGTGCCAGCAGAGCATCTGGGGGCCAAGAGACCCAGTACTTC
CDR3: CASRASGGQETQYF

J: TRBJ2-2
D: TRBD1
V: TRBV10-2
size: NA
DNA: TGCGCCAGCAGACCACAGGGGGTAGACGGTAGCACCGGGGAGCTGTTTTTT
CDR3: CASRPQGVDGSTGELFF

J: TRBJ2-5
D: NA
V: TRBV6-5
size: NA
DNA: TGTGCCAGCAAATACTCCCCGTCAGGGCCCCACCAAGAGACCCAGTACTTC
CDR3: CASKYSPSGPHQETQYF

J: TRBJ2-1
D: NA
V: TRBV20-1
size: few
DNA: TGCAGTGCTAGAGCGGGCGGGACAGCCTACAATGAGCAGTTCTTC
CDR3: CSARAGGTAYNEQFF

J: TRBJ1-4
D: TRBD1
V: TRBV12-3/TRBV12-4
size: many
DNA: TGTGCCAGCAGTTCTGGGACAGGGAGAAATGAAAAACTGTTTTTT
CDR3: CASSSGTGRNEKLFF

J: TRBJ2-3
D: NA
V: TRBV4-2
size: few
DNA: TGTGCCAGCAGCCAAGACGGCCTTTTGGGCACAGATACGCAGTATTTT
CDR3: CASSQDGLLGTDTQYF

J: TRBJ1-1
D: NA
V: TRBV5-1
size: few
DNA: TGCGCCAGCAGCTTGGAGCCAAAGAACACTGAAGCTTTCTTT
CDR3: CASSLEPKNTEAFF

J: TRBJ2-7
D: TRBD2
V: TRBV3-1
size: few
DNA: TGTGCCAGCAGCGCTAGACTAGCGGGAGCCTCCGAGCAGTACTTC
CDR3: CASSARLAGASEQYF

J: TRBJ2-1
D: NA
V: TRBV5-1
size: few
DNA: TGCGCCAGCAGCTTGGCCCGGGCAGGGGCGCGGGATGAGCAGTTCTTC
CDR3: CASSLARAGARDEQFF

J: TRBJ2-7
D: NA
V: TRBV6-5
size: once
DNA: TGTGCCAGCAGTTACGGGGGGAAGGCCTACGAGCAGTACTTC
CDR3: CASSYGGKAYEQYF

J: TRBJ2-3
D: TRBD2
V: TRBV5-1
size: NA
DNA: TGCGCCAGCACCCGGGGGGAGGCAAGCACAGATACGCAGTATTTT
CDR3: CASTRGEASTDTQYF

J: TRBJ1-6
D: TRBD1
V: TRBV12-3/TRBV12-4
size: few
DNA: TGTGCCAGCAGTCGGACAGGGATACCACCCCTCCACTTT
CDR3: CASSRTGIPPLHF

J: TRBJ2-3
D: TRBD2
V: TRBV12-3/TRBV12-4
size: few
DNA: TGTGCCAGCAGAACCGGGACTAGCAGGGTCACAGATACGCAGTATTTT
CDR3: CASRTGTSRVTDTQYF

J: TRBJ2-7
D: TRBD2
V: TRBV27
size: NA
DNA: TGTGCCAGCAGTTTGTCTAGCGGGATTGGATACGAGCAGTACTTC
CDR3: CASSLSSGIGYEQYF

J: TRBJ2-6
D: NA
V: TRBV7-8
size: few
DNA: TGTGCCAGCAGCTTAGGCCAGTCTGGGGCCAACGTCCTGACTTTC
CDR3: CASSLGQSGANVLTF

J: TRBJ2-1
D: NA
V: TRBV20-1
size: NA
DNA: TGCAGTGCTAGAGATCCGCAAGGGACTCGATTTTACAATGAGCAGTTCTTC
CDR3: CSARDPQGTRFYNEQFF

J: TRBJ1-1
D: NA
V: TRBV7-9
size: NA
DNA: TGTGCCAGCAGCTTACCACCGTTAATGAACACTGAAGCTTTCTTT
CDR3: CASSLPPLMNTEAFF

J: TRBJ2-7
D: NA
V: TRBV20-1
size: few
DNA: TGCAGTGCTAGAGATCTGCCAGGGAGATGGGAGCAGTACTTC
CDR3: CSARDLPGRWEQYF

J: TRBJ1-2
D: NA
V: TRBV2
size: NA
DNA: TGTGCCAGCAGGTTGACGGCTGGGGGCTACACCTTC
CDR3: CASRLTAGGYTF

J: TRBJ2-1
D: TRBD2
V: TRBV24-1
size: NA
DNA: TGTGCCACCAGCCTTACTAGCGGGGCATACAATGAGCAGTTCTTC
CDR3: CATSLTSGAYNEQFF

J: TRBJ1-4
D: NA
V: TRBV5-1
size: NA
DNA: TGCGCCAGCAGCCGAGGACGGTCAACTAATGAAAAACTGTTTTTT
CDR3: CASSRGRSTNEKLFF

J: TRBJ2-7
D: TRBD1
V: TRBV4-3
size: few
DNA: TGCGCCAGCAGCGCCGGGACAGGGTACTACGAGCAGTACTTC
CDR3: CASSAGTGYYEQYF

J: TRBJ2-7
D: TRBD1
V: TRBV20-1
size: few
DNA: TGCAGTGCTAGAAGGGGGCCGGAGAGCTCCTACGAGCAGTACTTC
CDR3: CSARRGPESSYEQYF

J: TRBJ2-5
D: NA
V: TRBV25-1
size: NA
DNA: TGTGCCAGCAGTGAGAGTATCCAGACCCAGTACTTC
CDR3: CASSESIQTQYF

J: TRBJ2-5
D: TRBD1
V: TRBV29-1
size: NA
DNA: TGCAGCGTTGAAGATTGGGGGACAGGGGAAGAGACCCAGTACTTC
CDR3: CSVEDWGTGEETQYF

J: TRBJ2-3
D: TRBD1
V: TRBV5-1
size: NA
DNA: TGCGCCAGCAGCACCGGGACAGGTGTCGGCACAGATACGCAGTATTTT
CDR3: CASSTGTGVGTDTQYF

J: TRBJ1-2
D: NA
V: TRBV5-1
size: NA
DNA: TGCGCCAGCAGACAGGAGATAGGGGGCTACACCTTC
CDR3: CASRQEIGGYTF

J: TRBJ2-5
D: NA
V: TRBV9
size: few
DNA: TGTGCCAGCAGCGTAGGTGGGGGCCTCCAAGAGACCCAGTACTTC
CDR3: CASSVGGGLQETQYF

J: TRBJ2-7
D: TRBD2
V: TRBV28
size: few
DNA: TGTGCCAGCAGCATAGCGGGACGGGCCTACGAGCAGTACTTC
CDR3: CASSIAGRAYEQYF

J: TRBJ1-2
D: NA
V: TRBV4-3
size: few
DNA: TGCGCCAGCAGCCAAAAGGGGGACACACCTAACTATGGCTACACCTTC
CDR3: CASSQKGDTPNYGYTF

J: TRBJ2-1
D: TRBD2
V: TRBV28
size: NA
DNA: TGTGCCAGCAGTAGCCGCGGGACTAGCGGGAGACTCAATGAGCAGTTCTTC
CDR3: CASSSRGTSGRLNEQFF

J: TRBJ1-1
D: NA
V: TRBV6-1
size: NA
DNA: TGTGCCAGCAGTGGATACGGGTCAAACACTGAAGCTTTCTTT
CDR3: CASSGYGSNTEAFF

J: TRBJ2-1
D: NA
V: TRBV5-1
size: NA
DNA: TGCGCCAGCAGCTTATTAACGGGGGGCCGGAAGGGTGAGCAGTTCTTC
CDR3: CASSLLTGGRKGEQFF

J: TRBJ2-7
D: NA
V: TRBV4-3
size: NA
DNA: TGCGCCAGCAGCCAAGTCCGTGGTCCCTACGAGCAGTACTTC
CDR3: CASSQVRGPYEQYF

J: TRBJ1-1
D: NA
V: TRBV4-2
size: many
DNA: TGTGCCAGCAGCCAACTGACAGGGAACACTGAAGCTTTCTTT
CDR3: CASSQLTGNTEAFF

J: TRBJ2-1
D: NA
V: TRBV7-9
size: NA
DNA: TGTGCCAGCAGCCAGCAGGGCGGGGGCCTTGGTGAGCAGTTCTTC
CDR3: CASSQQGGGLGEQFF

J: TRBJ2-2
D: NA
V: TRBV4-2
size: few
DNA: TGTGCCAGCAGCCAAGAAACAGGGTTGGTCGGGGAGCTGTTTTTT
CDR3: CASSQETGLVGELFF

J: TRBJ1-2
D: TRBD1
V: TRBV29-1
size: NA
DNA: TGCAGCGTCCCGGACAGGGGGCTACTATATGGCTACACCTTC
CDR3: CSVPDRGLLYGYTF

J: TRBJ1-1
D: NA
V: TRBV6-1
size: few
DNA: TGTGCCAGCAGGACCGACACCTACACTGAAGCTTTCTTT
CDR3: CASRTDTYTEAFF

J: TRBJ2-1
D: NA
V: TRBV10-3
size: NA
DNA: TGTGCCATCAGGGGCAGGGATTCTTACAATGAGCAGTTCTTC
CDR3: CAIRGRDSYNEQFF

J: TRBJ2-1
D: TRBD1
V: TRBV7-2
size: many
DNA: TGTGCCAGCAGCCCAGACAGGGGGGATTACAATGAGCAGTTCTTC
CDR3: CASSPDRGDYNEQFF

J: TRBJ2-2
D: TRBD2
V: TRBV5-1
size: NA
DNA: TGCGCCAGCAGCTGGGGGTCTAGCGGGGCCGTCGGGGAGCTGTTTTTT
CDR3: CASSWGSSGAVGELFF

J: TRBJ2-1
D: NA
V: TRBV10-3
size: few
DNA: TGTGCCACGCGGGACGCCACATCCTACAATGAGCAGTTCTTC
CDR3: CATRDATSYNEQFF

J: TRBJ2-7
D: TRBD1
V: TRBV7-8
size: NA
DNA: TGTGCCAGCAGCCAAGGGACAGGGGGGTTCTACGAGCAGTACTTC
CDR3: CASSQGTGGFYEQYF

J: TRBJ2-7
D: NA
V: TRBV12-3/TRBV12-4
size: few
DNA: TGTGCCAGCAGTCTAGGACTACCGGGGAGCTACGAGCAGTACTTC
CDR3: CASSLGLPGSYEQYF

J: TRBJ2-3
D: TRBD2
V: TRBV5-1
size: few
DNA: TGCGCCAGCAGCTCCCCTACTAGCGGGAGGACAGATACGCAGTATTTT
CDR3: CASSSPTSGRTDTQYF

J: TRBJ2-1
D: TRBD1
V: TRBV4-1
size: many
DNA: TGCGCCAGCAGCCATTACTGGACAGGGACCTCAAAACAAAGCTCCTACAATGAGCAGTTCTTC
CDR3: CASSHYWTGTSKQSSYNEQFF

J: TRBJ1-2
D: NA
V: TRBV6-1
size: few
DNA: TGTGCCAGTAGCGGGGGGCCTAACTATGGCTACACCTTC
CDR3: CASSGGPNYGYTF

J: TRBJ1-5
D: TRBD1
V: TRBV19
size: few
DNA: TGTGCCAGTAGTCAGGAGACAGGGGAGTTTCAGCCCCAGCATTTT
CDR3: CASSQETGEFQPQHF